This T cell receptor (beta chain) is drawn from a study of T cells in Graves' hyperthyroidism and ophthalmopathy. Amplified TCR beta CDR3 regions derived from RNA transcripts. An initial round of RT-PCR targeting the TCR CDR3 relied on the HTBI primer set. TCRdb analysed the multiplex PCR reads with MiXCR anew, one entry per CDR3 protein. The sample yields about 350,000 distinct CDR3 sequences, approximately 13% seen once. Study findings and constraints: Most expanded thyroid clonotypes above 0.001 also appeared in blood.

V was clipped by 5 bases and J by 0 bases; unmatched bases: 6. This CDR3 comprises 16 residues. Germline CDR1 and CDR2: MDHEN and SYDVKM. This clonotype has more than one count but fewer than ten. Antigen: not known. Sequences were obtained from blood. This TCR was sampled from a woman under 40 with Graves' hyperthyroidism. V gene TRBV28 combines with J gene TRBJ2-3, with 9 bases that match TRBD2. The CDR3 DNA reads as TGTGCCAGCAGTGCCGCTAGCGGGGCGAGCACAGATACGCAGTATTTT. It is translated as CASSAASGASTDTQYF. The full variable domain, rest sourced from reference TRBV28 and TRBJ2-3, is DVKVTQSSRYLVKRTGEKVFLECVQDMDHENMFWYRQDPGLGLRLIYFSYDVKMKEKGDIPEGYSVSREKKERFSLILESASTNQTSMYLCASSAASGASTDTQYFGPGTRLTVL.